These 2 T cell receptor beta chains share one sample of origin, sequenced in a study of blood T cells in healthy people across ages. Using a J-beta primer mix together with a sample-barcoded 5' primer, a second PCR was run for about 6 to 12 cycles. Using its own MiXCR run on the 5' RACE reads, TCRdb lists one record per CDR3 protein. The sample lists approximately 900,000 distinct CDR3 sequences; roughly 29% were seen once. The same sample was also studied in work on T cells of mothers and their children.

Sequenced input: blood. The receptors here all came from a woman aged 40 to 50 in good health.

The sample holds many counts of this clonotype. The chain uses TRBV9 and TRBJ1-2; TRBD1 matches at 8 bases. J gave up 2 bases and V 1 base, and 4 bases lay outside the gene matches. The CDR3 runs 15 residues. The germline V gene encodes CDR1 SGDLS and CDR2 YYNGEE. CDR3 region: CASSVHWTGNYGYTF. The CDR3 coding sequence is TGTGCCAGCAGCGTACACTGGACAGGGAACTATGGCTACACCTTC.

V and J are TRBV5-4 and TRBJ2-1; 12 bases agree with TRBD2. J gave up 9 bases and V 0 bases, and 4 bases lay outside the gene matches. The V gene's germline CDR1 is SGHNT and CDR2 YYREEE (reference sequence). The CDR3 runs 15 residues. The CDR3 loop reads CASSLELAGGSEQFF. As DNA, the CDR3 is TGTGCCAGCAGCTTGGAACTAGCGGGAGGAAGTGAGCAGTTCTTC.